This T cell receptor beta chain was recovered during a study of shared clonotypes between healthy human individuals. General study findings and limits: Read depth was anticipated to influence clonotype sharing among donors.

V lost 5 bases and J lost 5; bases outside the gene matches: 5. CDR3 length: 15 amino acids. Looked up from germline, CDR1 is SGHRS and CDR2 is YFSETQ. In the case of this clone: Its antigen remains unidentified.

Naive CD8 isolation took CD45RO-negative cells positively selected for CCR7 and excluded terminally differentiated effector memory CD45RA+ cells. Some clones are missing from TCRdb's copy, which holds only in-frame ones; the method was immunoSEQ multiplex PCR. The profile shows approximately 740,000 clones, more than 85% of them singletons. Sequenced: naive CD8+ T cells sorted from blood. The sequence came from a young man in good health. J is TRBJ2-3 and V is TRBV5-1; 13 bases map to TRBD2. The CDR3 sequence: CASRRTSGSIDTQYF. DNA for the CDR3: TGCGCCAGCAGGCGGACTAGCGGGAGTATAGATACGCAGTATTTT.